Each of the 23 T cell receptor beta chains below was sequenced from the same sample in a study of blood T cell repertoires in COVID-19. The protocol was immunoSEQ multiplex PCR, while the TCRdb copy is restricted to in-frame clones and leaves out a portion. The sample has around 320,000 clones, approximately 91% seen once. Material: PBMCs or T cells enriched from blood (not recorded which). The origin of the receptors is a woman under 40 who had been exposed to COVID-19.

This clone appeared once. The rearrangement links TRBV6-5 to TRBJ1-1; a possible D gene is TRBD1 (5 bases). Germline CDR1 reads MNHEY; CDR2 reads SVGAGI. The CDR3 contains 15 residues. V gave up 5 bases and J gave up 4 bases, with 17 bases separating them. CDR3 sequence: CASSRTRVGGTEAFF. The CDR3 nucleotides are TGTGCCAGCAGTCGGACGAGGGTCGGGGGCACTGAAGCTTTCTTT.

The rearrangement joins TRBV6-5 to TRBJ2-7, with D hard to call. Trimming removed 3 bases at V and 0 bases at J, with 9 bases between. This CDR3 comprises 14 residues. The V gene's germline CDR1 is MNHEY and CDR2 SVGAGI. CDR3 nucleotide sequence: TGTGCCAGCAGTTATTTCCGGAGCTCCTACGAGCAGTACTTC. Translating it yields CASSYFRSSYEQYF.

The chain recombines TRBV5-3 with TRBJ2-7, with unresolved D. TRBV5-3 is an ORF; its function is uncertain. The V end was cut by 0 bases, the J end by 5 bases, with 9 bases between. The CDR3 runs to 13 residues. In DNA form, the CDR3 reads TGTGCCAGAAGCTTGGGGCCGTCGAACGAGCAGTACTTC. Translation gives CARSLGPSNEQYF.

The V call is TRBV9, the J call TRBJ1-2, with 8 bases matching TRBD1. This CDR3 is 14 amino acids long. The germline gives CDR1 SGDLS, CDR2 YYNGEE. The junction had 6 bases not matched to a gene; V was cut back by 3 bases and J by 5 bases. This CDR3 is CASSAQTGVYGYTF. DNA of the CDR3: TGTGCCAGCAGCGCCCAGACAGGGGTTTATGGCTACACCTTC.

The genes are TRBV2 and TRBJ2-1; 10 positions match TRBD2. Germline-derived CDR1 and CDR2 are SNHLY and FYNNEI. Unmatched junction bases numbered 13, after V lost 7 bases and J lost 1 base. The CDR3 sequence is 18 residues long. The CDR3 nucleotides read TGTGCCAGCAAGTCTAGCGGGGGAACGATTTTATCCTACAATGAGCAGTTCTTC. Translating gives CASKSSGGTILSYNEQFF.

The count of this clone is one. The V call is TRBV5-1, the J call TRBJ2-1, with TRBD2 matching over 12 bases. The CDR3 has 15 residues. CDR1 is SGHRS and CDR2 is YFSETQ in the germline V gene. With V trimmed by 3 bases and J by 3 bases, 1 base remained unmatched. The CDR3 sequence: CASSSSGGVYNEQFF. CDR3 bases: TGCGCCAGCAGCTCTAGCGGGGGGGTCTACAATGAGCAGTTCTTC.

V and J are TRBV4-3 and TRBJ2-1; TRBD1 agrees at 8 bases. This CDR3 is 16 amino acids long. After removal of 4 bases from V and 7 bases from J, the junction contained 12 bases not matched to a gene. CDR1 and CDR2 from the germline V gene are LGHNA and YSLEER. This CDR3 reads CASSPSTGATSNEQFF. The CDR3 region has the DNA TGCGCCAGCAGCCCCTCGACAGGGGCCACTTCAAATGAGCAGTTCTTC.

This chain uses TRBV3-1 (or the pseudogene TRBV3-2) with TRBJ1-2; D uncertain. Trimming took 1 base from V and 8 from J, leaving 8 bases between them. Germline V gives CDR1 LGHDT, CDR2 YNNKEL (reference sequence). This CDR3 contains 12 residues. The CDR3 protein is CASSQGEIGYTF. CDR3 nucleotide sequence: TGTGCCAGCAGCCAAGGAGAGATCGGCTACACCTTC.

The V call is TRBV5-1, the J call TRBJ2-5, with 12 bases fitting TRBD1. There are 16 residues in the CDR3. J lost 4 bases, V lost 0 bases, and 4 bases had no gene match. Per germline, CDR1 SGHRS and CDR2 YFSETQ. The chain's CDR3 is CASSLVGTGGLETQYF. CDR3 in DNA: TGCGCCAGCAGCTTGGTCGGGACAGGGGGCCTAGAGACCCAGTACTTC.

The chain has TRBV7-9 and TRBJ1-2; tentative D call: TRBD1 (6 bases). The CDR3 length is 13 residues. In germline, CDR1 is SEHNR, CDR2 FQNEAQ (reference sequence). V lost 5 bases to trimming and J lost 8 bases, with 15 bases between them. CDR3 in DNA: TGTGCCAGCAGCCCTGACAGGATTTGGGGCTACACCTTC. It translates to CASSPDRIWGYTF.

This chain joins TRBV5-4 and TRBJ2-3; 9 bases are shared with TRBD1. Trimming took 4 bases from V and 3 from J; bases not matched to a gene: 9. This CDR3 region has 16 residues. Germline assignment: CDR1 SGHNT and CDR2 YYREEE (reference sequence). As DNA, the CDR3 is TGTGCCAGCAGCGGGCCGGGACAGGGAGTGACAGATACGCAGTATTTT. This translates into CASSGPGQGVTDTQYF.

The chain has TRBV5-1 and TRBJ1-1, with D maybe TRBD1 (6 bases). The germline V and J ends were trimmed by 0 bases and 1 base, with 13 bases remaining between them. The CDR3 has 16 residues. Germline values: CDR1 SGHRS, CDR2 YFSETQ. CDR3 DNA: TGCGCCAGCAGCTTGGGACACGGGACAACGAACACTGAAGCTTTCTTT. It encodes CASSLGHGTTNTEAFF.

The V gene is TRBV2, the J gene TRBJ1-6, with 7 nucleotides matching TRBD1. The CDR3 runs 14 residues. Germline trimming cut 5 bases from V and 8 bases from J; bases unmatched to any gene: 6. In germline, CDR1 is SNHLY, CDR2 FYNNEI. CDR3 sequence reads: CASSTTGEYSPLHF. As DNA, the CDR3 is TGTGCCAGCAGTACCACAGGGGAGTATTCACCCCTCCACTTT. The full variable domain, with the rest looked up from reference TRBV2 and TRBJ1-6, is EPEVTQTPSHQVTQMGQEVILRCVPISNHLYFYWYRQILGQKVEFLVSFYNNEISEKSEIFDDQFSVERPDGSNFTLKIRSTKLEDSAMYFCASSTTGEYSPLHFGNGTRLTVT.

Only one count was recorded for this clone. CDR3 sequence reads: CAWSVPRETEAFF. CDR3 DNA sequence: TGTGCCTGGAGTGTACCGCGGGAGACTGAAGCTTTCTTT. The rearrangement uses TRBV30 and TRBJ1-1; no firm D call. Per germline, CDR1 GTSNPN and CDR2 SVGIG (reference sequence). The CDR3 is made up of 13 amino acids. V was clipped by 0 bases and J by 5 bases, with 10 bases between them. Looking up the rest from reference TRBV30 and TRBJ1-1 gives the full variable domain: SQTIHQWPATLVQPVGSPLSLECTVEGTSNPNLYWYRQAAGRGLQLLFYSVGIGQISSEVPQNLSASRPQDRQFILSSKKLLLSDSGFYLCAWSVPRETEAFFGQGTRLTVV.

The chain recombines TRBV5-4 with TRBJ1-2, with TRBD1 matching over 7 bases. V shed 4 bases, J shed 1 base, and the junction held 13 bases outside the gene matches. The CDR3 consists of 17 residues. Per the germline V gene, CDR1 is SGHNT and CDR2 is YYREEE (reference sequence). CDR3 sequence (DNA): TGTGCCAGCAGCCTCCGGGACAGTAGAACCTTTAACTATGGCTACACCTTC. The encoded protein is CASSLRDSRTFNYGYTF.

This chain uses TRBV3-1 (or the pseudogene TRBV3-2) with TRBJ2-7, with D perhaps matching TRBD2 (5 bases). Germline V lookup: CDR1 LGHDT, CDR2 YNNKEL (reference sequence). This CDR3 comprises 15 residues. Trimming removed 4 bases from V and 2 bases from J, with 15 bases in between. DNA of the CDR3: TGTGCCAGCAGCCCCCTCATGGGCGGGCCCTACGAGCAGTACTTC. It is translated as CASSPLMGGPYEQYF.

The chain joins TRBV4-1 to TRBJ2-5, with D possibly matching TRBD1 (6 bases). The germline V gene encodes CDR1 MGHRA and CDR2 YSYEKL. V lost 0 bases to trimming and J lost 2 bases, with 13 bases between them. CDR3 length: 16 amino acids. CDR3 nucleotide sequence: TGCGCCAGCAGCCAAGAACGTACAGGGCGACAAGAGACCCAGTACTTC. Its protein is CASSQERTGRQETQYF.

This chain connects TRBV3-1 (or the pseudogene TRBV3-2) to TRBJ1-1; TRBD1 matches at 7 bases. Germline loops: CDR1 LGHDT, CDR2 YNNKEL (reference sequence). The V segment lost 0 bases and the J segment 10 bases; nucleotides outside the gene matches: 20. CDR3 length: 18 amino acids. The CDR3 protein is CASSQELLDRRYTLGAFF. The CDR3 DNA reads as TGTGCCAGCAGCCAAGAGTTGTTGGACAGGCGATATACACTAGGAGCTTTCTTT.

The chain recombines TRBV5-1 with TRBJ2-5; 7 bases are a match to TRBD2. The junction had 12 bases not matched to a gene; V was cut back by 0 bases and J by 4 bases. The germline V gene has CDR1 SGHRS and CDR2 YFSETQ. This CDR3 contains 17 residues. This chain's CDR3 is CASSLGRAGTLGETQYF. The CDR3 nucleotides read TGCGCCAGCAGCTTGGGTCGAGCGGGGACCCTCGGAGAGACCCAGTACTTC.

The table lists this clone with a count of one. Here the CDR3 DNA reads TGTGCCAGCGGCGCGGGACAAGTGAACACCGGGGAGCTGTTTTTT. This encodes CASGAGQVNTGELFF. This sequence joins TRBV9 and TRBJ2-2; D is tentatively TRBD1 or TRBD2 (6 bases each). Germline V lookup: CDR1 SGDLS, CDR2 YYNGEE. V lost 7 bases to trimming and J lost 1 base, with 14 bases between them. The CDR3 is 15 amino acids.

The chain links TRBV15 to TRBJ2-2; D is ambiguous. This CDR3 is built from 15 residues. CDR1 is LNHNV, CDR2 YYDKDF, per germline (reference sequence). The V end lost 0 bases, the J end lost 2 bases, and 7 bases lay between the germline ends. In DNA, the CDR3 is TGTGCCACCAGCAGAGACCCGCTAAACACCGGGGAGCTGTTTTTT. Protein: CATSRDPLNTGELFF.

The chain employs TRBV20-1 and TRBJ2-1; TRBD1 aligns across 10 bases. This CDR3 region has 15 residues. After removal of 3 bases from V and 7 bases from J, the junction contained 9 bases not matched to a gene. Germline V gene sequence: CDR1 DFQATT, CDR2 SNEGSKA (reference sequence). The DNA for the CDR3 is TGCAGTGCTAGTCAGGGACAGGGGTTGTTTAATGAGCAGTTCTTC. This sequence encodes CSASQGQGLFNEQFF.

The chain carries TRBV5-6 and TRBJ2-5; a possible D gene is TRBD2 (6 bases). Germline V gene lookup returns CDR1 SGHDT and CDR2 YYEEEE. The CDR3 spans 17 residues. V lost 3 bases, J lost 1 base, and 19 bases lay in between. The CDR3 is CASSSWRELGLQETQYF. CDR3 in DNA: TGTGCCAGCAGCTCCTGGAGGGAGCTGGGACTCCAAGAGACCCAGTACTTC.